This TCR beta chain was identified in a study of CD8+CD57+ T cells in acquired aplastic anemia. About the study: About 3 ug was the average amount of DNA from sorted CD4+ and CD8+ cells.

This clonotype has just a few counts. Germline V gene sequence: CDR1 MNHEY, CDR2 SVGEGT. CDR3 length: 13 amino acids. The ends were cut back, 5 bases at V and 4 bases at J, with 12 bases in the middle. Profiling that covered TCR beta VDJ and CDR3 relied on genomic DNA as its template. TCRdb passed the reads through MiXCR, listing each CDR3 protein once. In the table there are around 210,000 distinct CDR3 sequences, less than 75% of which are singletons. Sequencing involved patients with CD8+CD57+ cell expansion previously shown by flow cytometry. The specimen sequenced was sorted CD4+, CD8+, or CD8+CD57+ T cells (not recorded which) from PBMCs. This clonotype was sampled from a human donor with aplastic anemia. This chain links TRBV6-2 or TRBV6-3 with TRBJ2-7; D uncertain. The DNA for the CDR3 is TGTGCCAGCAGTCAACGAGATGGTTACGAGCAGTACTTC. It is translated as CASSQRDGYEQYF.